This entry describes one TCR beta chain. Germline V gene data show CDR1 as SGDLS and CDR2 as YYNGEE. The CDR3 runs 14 residues. Trimming removed 4 bases from V and 4 bases from J; junction bases left unmatched: 6. Clones were read by immunoSEQ multiplex PCR, and TCRdb kept only the in-frame ones, dropping some. The sample consists of about 19,000 clones, more than 70% of them appearing once. These data originate in a study of blood T cell repertoires in COVID-19. The wider study: Material from acute and convalescent COVID-19 was sourced from the United States, Italy and Spain. PBMCs, B-cell-depleted T cells, or T cells were the source of the cDNA or gDNA that made up the material.

Sequenced material: peripheral blood. The rearrangement links TRBV9 to TRBJ2-7; TRBD1 aligns across 9 bases. This sequence originates from a human donor in a cohort sampled during active COVID-19. The CDR3 loop is CASSPWDRAYEQYF. For the CDR3, the DNA is TGTGCCAGCAGCCCCTGGGACAGGGCTTACGAGCAGTACTTC.